This T cell receptor (beta chain) came from a study of shared clonotypes between healthy human individuals. Sequencing was performed with immunoSEQ multiplex PCR; in TCRdb, only in-frame clones are kept and a portion is missing. The data hold about 1,800,000 clones, with about 95% observed a single time. Positive CCR7 selection of CD45RO-negative cells yielded the naive CD8 cells, and terminally differentiated effector memory CD45RA+ cells were excluded. This CDR3 region has 15 residues. V shed 2 bases and J shed 8 bases, with 15 bases lying between them. Germline V CDR1 and CDR2: ENHRY, SYGVKD. This TCR came from a man between 18 and 29 years old in good health. The sequenced sample consisted of naive CD8+ T cells sorted from blood. This chain joins TRBV10-3 and TRBJ1-4; TRBD1 might be the D (5 bases). The CDR3 DNA is TGTGCCATCAGTGAGGAAGGGGATATGGGGGAAAAACTGTTTTTT. Translation: CAISEEGDMGEKLFF.